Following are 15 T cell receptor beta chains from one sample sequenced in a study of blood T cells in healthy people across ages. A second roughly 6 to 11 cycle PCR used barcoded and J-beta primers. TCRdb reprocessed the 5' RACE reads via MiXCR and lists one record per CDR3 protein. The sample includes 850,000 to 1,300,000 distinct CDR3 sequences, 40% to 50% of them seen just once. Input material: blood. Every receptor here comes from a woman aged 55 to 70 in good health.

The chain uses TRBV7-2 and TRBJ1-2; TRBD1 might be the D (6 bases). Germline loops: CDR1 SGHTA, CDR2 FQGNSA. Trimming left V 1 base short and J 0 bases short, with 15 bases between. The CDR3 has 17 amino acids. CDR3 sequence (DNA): TGTGCCAGCAGCTTAGACCCAGGGGTAGTCACTAACTATGGCTACACCTTC. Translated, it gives CASSLDPGVVTNYGYTF.

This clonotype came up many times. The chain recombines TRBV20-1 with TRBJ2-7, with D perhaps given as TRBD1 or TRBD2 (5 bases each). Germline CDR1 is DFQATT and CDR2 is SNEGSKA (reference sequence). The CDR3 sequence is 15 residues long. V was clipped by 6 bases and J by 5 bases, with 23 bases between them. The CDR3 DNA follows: TGCAGTGCCATCCACGGGACCTCCGACGTCCACGAGCAGTACTTC. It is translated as CSAIHGTSDVHEQYF.

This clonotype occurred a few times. CDR3 in amino acids: CASSRGQLQTQYF. The DNA for the CDR3 is TGTGCCAGCAGCCGAGGACAGTTGCAGACCCAGTACTTC. V and J are TRBV27 and TRBJ2-5; TRBD1 is a possible D gene (6 bases). The germline CDR1 and CDR2 sequences are MNHEY and SMNVEV (reference sequence). Deletions cut 6 bases from V and 6 bases from J, with 14 bases between. This CDR3 is built from 13 residues.

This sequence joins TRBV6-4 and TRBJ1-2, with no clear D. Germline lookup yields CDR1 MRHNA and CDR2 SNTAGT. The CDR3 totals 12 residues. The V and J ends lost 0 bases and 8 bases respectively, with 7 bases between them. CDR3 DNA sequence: TGTGCCAGCAGTGACTCCAACTCCGGCTACACCTTC. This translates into CASSDSNSGYTF.

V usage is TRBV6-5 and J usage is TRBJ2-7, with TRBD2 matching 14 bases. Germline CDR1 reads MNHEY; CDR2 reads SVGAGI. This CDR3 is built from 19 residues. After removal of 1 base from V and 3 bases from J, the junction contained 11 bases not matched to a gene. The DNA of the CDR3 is TGTGCCAGCAGTTACTTACCGGGACTAGCGGGAGTGAAGCTCTACGAGCAGTACTTC. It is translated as CASSYLPGLAGVKLYEQYF.

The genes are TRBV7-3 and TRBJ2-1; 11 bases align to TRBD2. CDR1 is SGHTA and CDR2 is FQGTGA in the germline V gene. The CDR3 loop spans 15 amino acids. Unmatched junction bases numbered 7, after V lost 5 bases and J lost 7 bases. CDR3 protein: CASSVSGRALNEQFF. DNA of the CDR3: TGTGCCAGCAGCGTTAGCGGGAGGGCTCTAAATGAGCAGTTCTTC.

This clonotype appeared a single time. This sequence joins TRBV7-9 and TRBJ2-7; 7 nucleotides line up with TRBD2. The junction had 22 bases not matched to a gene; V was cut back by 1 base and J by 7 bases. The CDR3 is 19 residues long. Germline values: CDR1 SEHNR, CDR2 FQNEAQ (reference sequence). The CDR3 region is CASSLGGWGVRETHNEQYF. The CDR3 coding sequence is TGTGCCAGCAGCTTAGGAGGTTGGGGGGTGCGGGAGACCCACAATGAGCAGTACTTC.

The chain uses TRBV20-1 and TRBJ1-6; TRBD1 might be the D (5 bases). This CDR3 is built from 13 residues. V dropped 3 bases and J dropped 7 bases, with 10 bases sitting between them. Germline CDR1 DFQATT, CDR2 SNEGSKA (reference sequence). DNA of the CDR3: TGCAGTGCTAGTTCAGGGTGGAATTCACCCCTCCACTTT. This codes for CSASSGWNSPLHF.

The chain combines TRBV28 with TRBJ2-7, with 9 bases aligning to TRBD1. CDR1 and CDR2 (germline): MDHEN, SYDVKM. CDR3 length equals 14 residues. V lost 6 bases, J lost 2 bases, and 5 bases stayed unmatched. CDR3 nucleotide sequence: TGTGCCAGCAGAACAGACAGGGGGGCCTACGAGCAGTACTTC. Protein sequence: CASRTDRGAYEQYF.

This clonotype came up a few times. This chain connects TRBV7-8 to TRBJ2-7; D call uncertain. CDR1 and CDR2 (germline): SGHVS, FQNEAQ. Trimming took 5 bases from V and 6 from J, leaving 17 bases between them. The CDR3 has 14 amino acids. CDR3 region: CASSHPLWGTEQYF. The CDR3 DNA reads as TGTGCCAGCAGCCATCCCCTCTGGGGAACCGAGCAGTACTTC.

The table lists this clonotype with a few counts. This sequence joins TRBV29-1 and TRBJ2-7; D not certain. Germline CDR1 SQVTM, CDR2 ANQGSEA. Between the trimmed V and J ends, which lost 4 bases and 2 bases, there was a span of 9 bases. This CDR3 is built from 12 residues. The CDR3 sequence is CSVAPSTYEQYF. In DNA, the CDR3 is TGCAGCGTTGCTCCCTCCACCTACGAGCAGTACTTC.

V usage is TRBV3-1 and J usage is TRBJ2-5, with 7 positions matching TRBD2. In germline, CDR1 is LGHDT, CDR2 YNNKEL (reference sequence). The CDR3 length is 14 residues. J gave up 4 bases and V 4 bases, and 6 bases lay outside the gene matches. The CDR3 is CASSLRGVRETQYF. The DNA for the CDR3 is TGTGCCAGCAGCCTCCGGGGGGTAAGAGAGACCCAGTACTTC.

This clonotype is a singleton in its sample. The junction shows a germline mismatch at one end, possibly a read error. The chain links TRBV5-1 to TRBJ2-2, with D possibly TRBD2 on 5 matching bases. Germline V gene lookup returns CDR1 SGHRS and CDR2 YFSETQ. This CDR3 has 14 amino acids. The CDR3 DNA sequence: TGCACCAGCCGGGAAAACGCGAACACCGGGGAGCTGTTTTTT. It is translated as CTSRENANTGELFF.

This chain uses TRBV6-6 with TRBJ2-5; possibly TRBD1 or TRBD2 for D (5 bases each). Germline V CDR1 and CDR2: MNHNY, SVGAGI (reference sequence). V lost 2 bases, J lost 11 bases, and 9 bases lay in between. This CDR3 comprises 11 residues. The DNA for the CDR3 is TGTGCCAGCAGTTACGGGGGTAGTCAGTACTTC. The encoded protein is CASSYGGSQYF.

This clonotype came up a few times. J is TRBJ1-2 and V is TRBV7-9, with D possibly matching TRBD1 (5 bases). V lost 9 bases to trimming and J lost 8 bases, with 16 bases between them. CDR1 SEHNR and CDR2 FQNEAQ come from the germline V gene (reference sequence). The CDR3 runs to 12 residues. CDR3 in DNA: TGTGCCAGTAGAGGGGACTTCGACGGCTACACCTTC. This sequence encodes CASRGDFDGYTF.